This T cell receptor (beta chain) was captured by sequencing in a study of blood T cell repertoires in COVID-19. Across the whole study: There were acute and convalescent COVID-19 samples, and they came from the United States, Italy and Spain. Sample material is recorded as cDNA or gDNA derived from T cells, B-cell-depleted T cells, or PBMCs.

Original methodology: Estimation of nucleated cell counts was performed using reference gene primer amplification. The data were produced by immunoSEQ multiplex PCR, yet TCRdb's version contains in-frame clones alone and is incomplete. The V and J calls and clone size are taken from that table; D and trimming were inferred from the DNA. Of about 270,000 clones in the sample, less than 90% were seen once. Germline V gives CDR1 SGHNT, CDR2 YYREEE (reference sequence). The ends were cut back, 1 base at V and 3 bases at J, with 7 bases in the middle. CDR3 length equals 13 residues. Concerning this clone: The same CDR3 also results from other DNA sequences found in this sample.

The chain uses TRBV5-4 and TRBJ1-2; D ambiguous. The receptor was isolated from a human donor in a cohort sampled during active COVID-19. Sequencing input: peripheral blood. The CDR3 reads CASSLIGDYGYTF. CDR3 DNA sequence: TGTGCCAGCAGCTTGATCGGAGACTATGGCTACACCTTC.